This T cell receptor (beta chain) was obtained from a study of immune characteristics of hereditary and idiopathic chronic pancreatitis. In terms of the full investigation: The study examined local immune cells and TCRbeta repertoires in the pancreas in hereditary and idiopathic chronic pancreatitis, using control pancreases from organ donors for comparison. TCRbeta sequencing was performed on a few control pancreases, roughly seven hereditary chronic pancreatitis pancreases and about 6 idiopathic chronic pancreatitis pancreases. The gDNA-based approach was chosen because it involved minimal in vitro experimental manipulation of pancreas-infiltrating T cells.

V loses 7 bases at its end and J loses 8 bases; junction bases beyond the gene matches: 13. CDR1 and CDR2, per the germline V gene, are SNHLY and FYNNEI. Spanning cysteine to phenylalanine, the CDR3 consists of 14 amino acids. CDR3 DNA is the only sequence kept; it has 42 bases, read in frame from the first base. In its sample, this clone was seen a few times. It has no known antigen specificity. No base quality information exists; no much larger clone differs at one position. What the research found in general, with its limitations: Both chronic pancreatitis groups showed significantly increased TCRbeta repertoire diversity and reduced clonality versus controls. Chronic pancreatitis caused by alcohol use was not included in the study. Among around twelve chronic pancreatitis patients, higher numbers of productive TCR rearrangements went along with higher disease severity scores, showing a positive correlation. Hereditary and idiopathic chronic pancreatitis differed in Vbeta-Jbeta gene family usage, including TRBV10, TRBV19, TRBV23 and TRBV5. Because patient tissue could be obtained only at the time of TPIAT, immune findings may have been influenced by differences in disease duration.

Library generation was performed with the immunoSEQ multiplex PCR assay. The TCRbeta CDR3 region and adjacent sequences were amplified and sequenced from pancreatic genomic DNA. The paper's data handling went like this. Repertoire diversity was measured as a mean normalized Shannon-Wiener index, alongside productive clonality and productive rearrangement counts. Control and chronic pancreatitis repertoire metrics were compared by means of the nonparametric Mann-Whitney U test. Shared clonotypes were defined as CDR3beta sequences with identical amino acid composition and length across subjects. Held by TCRdb, this immuneACCESS table contains in-frame sequences only and omits some clones. Under half of the omission traces to an unresolved V gene where checked; the cause of the rest is unknown. V, J and clone size are those of that table, while D and trimming were read from the DNA. The sample table shows 13,000 to 15,000 clones, and roughly 80% are seen once. The biggest ten clones account for over 12% of the sample.

Chronic pancreatitis pancreas tissue was obtained from patients undergoing total pancreatectomy with islet autotransplantation (TPIAT). The chronic pancreatitis patients who were included had no known history of diabetes. For TCRbeta sequencing, genomic DNA was pulled straight from bulk pancreas tissue, skipping any T cell sorting. Pancreas tissues were collected consecutively from patients and organ donors at two US centers. Sequencing input: pancreas tissue with hereditary chronic pancreatitis. The TCR sequence derives from a human donor with chronic pancreatitis. The sequence links TRBV2 to TRBJ1-1; 7 central nucleotides agree with TRBD1. DNA sequence: TGTGCCAGCACCACAGACAGGGCGGAGGGAGAAGCTTTCTTT. It translates to CASTTDRAEGEAFF.